This TCR beta chain was captured by sequencing in a study of blood T cell repertoires in COVID-19. Sequencing was performed with immunoSEQ multiplex PCR; in TCRdb, only in-frame clones are kept and a portion is missing. This table has some 150,000 clones, approximately 86% appearing once. This clonotype was sampled from an older woman with acute or convalescent COVID-19. The material sequenced was peripheral blood.

This CDR3 is CASRQAPYGYTF. CDR3 DNA sequence: TGTGCCAGCCGACAGGCTCCCTATGGCTACACCTTC. This chain uses TRBV19 with TRBJ1-2; a possible D gene is TRBD1 (6 bases). Per the germline V gene, CDR1 is LNHDA and CDR2 is SQIVND (reference sequence). V shed 9 bases and J shed 4 bases, with 12 bases lying between them. This CDR3 spans 12 amino acids.